These T cell receptor beta chains were read from a single sample in a study of blood T cell repertoires in COVID-19. Method: immunoSEQ multiplex PCR; TCRdb's copy keeps in-frame clones and lacks some. The table lists 50,000 to 85,000 clones, around 82% of them singletons, with around 6.3% in the top ten. The sequenced sample consisted of peripheral blood. The receptors were gathered from a man in his sixties with acute or convalescent COVID-19. The CDR3 runs from the conserved cysteine through the conserved F or W. D genes are given only for firm matches. Part of the rows lack a size; the others show once, few, many or a class for expanded clones.

TGTGCCAGCAGCTTAGGGCCCGGGACAGTGTTC,CASSLGPGTVF,TRBD1,11,TRBV11-2,.,TRBJ1-2
TGTGCCAGCAGCTTAGGAGCCCGTAGCAATCAGCCCCAGCATTTT,CASSLGARSNQPQHF,.,15,TRBV7-6,.,TRBJ1-5
TGTGCCAGCAGTTTATGGGCAGGTAGCAATCAGCCCCAGCATTTT,CASSLWAGSNQPQHF,.,15,TRBV28,once,TRBJ1-5
TGTGCCAGCAAATTCAGCAATCAGCCCCAGCATTTT,CASKFSNQPQHF,.,12,TRBV19,.,TRBJ1-5
TGTGCCAGCAGCGTGGGGGGTGCAGGAGTATACGAGCAGTACTTC,CASSVGGAGVYEQYF,.,15,TRBV9,.,TRBJ2-7
TGTGCCAGCACCTTATTGAAAGCGGGCGATGGCTACACCTTC,CASTLLKAGDGYTF,.,14,TRBV11-3,.,TRBJ1-2
TGTGCCAGCAGCTCCCCATTGGACATAGTCCCCGGGACCCAGTACTTC,CASSSPLDIVPGTQYF,.,16,TRBV5-6,.,TRBJ2-5
TGTGCCAGCAGCCAAGCGGCGGGGGGTGGCTACACCTTC,CASSQAAGGGYTF,.,13,TRBV3-1/TRBV3-2,.,TRBJ1-2
TGTGCCAGCAAAGCCCTGGTGGATTCACCCCTCCACTTT,CASKALVDSPLHF,.,13,TRBV27,.,TRBJ1-6
TGTGCCAGCCGTCCGACAGGGGTGAATGGCTACACCTTC,CASRPTGVNGYTF,TRBD1,13,TRBV28,.,TRBJ1-2
TGTGCCAGCAGCGGTCGACAGGTCGATAATTCACCCCTCCACTTT,CASSGRQVDNSPLHF,.,15,TRBV9,.,TRBJ1-6
TGTGCCACTGGGACAGGGGTTTCTACTGAAGCTTTCTTT,CATGTGVSTEAFF,TRBD1,13,TRBV15,.,TRBJ1-1
TGTGCCTGGAATATGCGACAGGGTGGATTGAACACCTTC,CAWNMRQGGLNTF,TRBD1,13,TRBV30,few,TRBJ1-2
TGTGCCAGCTCACCGGGGCTAGCGGGGGCCCAAGAGACCCAGTACTTC,CASSPGLAGAQETQYF,TRBD2,16,TRBV18,.,TRBJ2-5
TGCAGCGTTAGACAGGGATCGAACACTGAAGCTTTCTTT,CSVRQGSNTEAFF,TRBD1,13,TRBV29-1,.,TRBJ1-1
TGTGCCAGCAGCTTCGACAGGGGGCGATCGGAGACCCAGTACTTC,CASSFDRGRSETQYF,TRBD1,15,TRBV7-9,.,TRBJ2-5
TGTGCCAGCAGTGCCCGCGCAGGGGATTCACCCCTCCACTTT,CASSARAGDSPLHF,.,14,TRBV6-4,.,TRBJ1-6
TGTGCCAGCAGTTACGGGGGACAGGGGATCTCTCGGGTCGAGACCCAGTACTTC,CASSYGGQGISRVETQYF,TRBD1,18,TRBV6-2/TRBV6-3,.,TRBJ2-5
TGTGCCAGCAGCTTAGGGTCTAGCGTCGATGAGCAGTTCTTC,CASSLGSSVDEQFF,.,14,TRBV7-2,.,TRBJ2-1
TGTGCCAGCAGCCAAGGGACATTTAACACCGGGGAGCTGTTTTTT,CASSQGTFNTGELFF,.,15,TRBV3-1/TRBV3-2,.,TRBJ2-2
TGCGCCAGCAGCCTTGGGGGGAGCAATCAGCCCCAGCATTTT,CASSLGGSNQPQHF,.,14,TRBV5-1,.,TRBJ1-5
TGTGCCAGCTCACCATGGACAGACAATGAGCAGTTCTTC,CASSPWTDNEQFF,.,13,TRBV18,.,TRBJ2-1
TGTGCCAGCTCACGGGGACACAATCAGCCCCAGCATTTT,CASSRGHNQPQHF,.,13,TRBV18,.,TRBJ1-5
TGTGCCAGCAGCCCGCCGGACGGGGGAAAACTGTTTTTT,CASSPPDGGKLFF,.,13,TRBV2,.,TRBJ1-4
TGTGCCAGCACACGGGCTAATGAAAAACTGTTTTTT,CASTRANEKLFF,.,12,TRBV2,.,TRBJ1-4
TGTGCCAGCAGCGCCGGAGCGGGTCGCTCCTACAATGAGCAGTTCTTC,CASSAGAGRSYNEQFF,.,16,TRBV7-6,.,TRBJ2-1
TGTGCCAGCAGCCTACGGGGGTTGGGCACCGGGGAGCTGTTTTTT,CASSLRGLGTGELFF,.,15,TRBV7-2,few,TRBJ2-2
TGCAGCGTTGGGATGGGGCTCTATGGCTACACCTTC,CSVGMGLYGYTF,.,12,TRBV29-1,.,TRBJ1-2
TGCGCCAGCAGCAGCTGGACAGGGGGCGATGAGACCCAGTACTTC,CASSSWTGGDETQYF,TRBD1,15,TRBV5-1,.,TRBJ2-5
TGTGCCAGCCACCCCACGGCGGGGGCCCACACCGGGGAGCTGTTTTTT,CASHPTAGAHTGELFF,.,16,TRBV5-4,.,TRBJ2-2
TGTGCCAGCAGTTACTCGACAGGTGCCGGGGGGACTGAAGCTTTCTTT,CASSYSTGAGGTEAFF,.,16,TRBV6-5,.,TRBJ1-1
TGTGCCAGTAGCGAGTACAGGGGGCAGAACACTGAAGCTTTCTTT,CASSEYRGQNTEAFF,TRBD1,15,TRBV19,.,TRBJ1-1
TGTGCCAGCAGTTACCCAGATTCAGGGGGCAATCAGCCCCAGCATTTT,CASSYPDSGGNQPQHF,.,16,TRBV6-5,.,TRBJ1-5
TGTGCCAGCAGCCAAGTTCGTTCAGGGGCCAGGCCCCAGCATTTT,CASSQVRSGARPQHF,.,15,TRBV4-2,.,TRBJ1-5
TGTGCCACCGAGGACAGGGGAGGACTTAATTCTGAAGCTTTCTTT,CATEDRGGLNSEAFF,TRBD1,15,TRBV19,once,TRBJ1-1
TGTGCCAGCAGCTTCCCGGCGGTTCCCTCCTACGAGCAGTACTTC,CASSFPAVPSYEQYF,.,15,TRBV7-2,.,TRBJ2-7
TGCGCCAGCAGCCAAGACGGGATAGGGGGCTGGGCTGAAGCTTTCTTT,CASSQDGIGGWAEAFF,TRBD1,16,TRBV4-1,.,TRBJ1-1
TGTGCCACCAGGACGGGGGGTTCCTATAATTCACCCCTCCACTTT,CATRTGGSYNSPLHF,.,15,TRBV6-5,few,TRBJ1-6
TGTGCCAGCAGCCGGGGACAGAACAATCAGCCCCAGCATTTT,CASSRGQNNQPQHF,TRBD1,14,TRBV7-9,.,TRBJ1-5
TGTGCCAGCAGATCCAGTGGGGCTGCCACAGATACGCAGTATTTT,CASRSSGAATDTQYF,.,15,TRBV6-5,.,TRBJ2-3
TGTGCCACCAGTGACACAAAAAGTTGGGGCCCAGATACGCAGTATTTT,CATSDTKSWGPDTQYF,.,16,TRBV24-1,.,TRBJ2-3
TGTGCCAGCAGTAGCCGGGGTAATAATTCACCCCTCCACTTT,CASSSRGNNSPLHF,.,14,TRBV11-2,.,TRBJ1-6
TGTGCCAGCAGCTACGCAGGGGGCCCTCTCTACGAGCAGTACTTC,CASSYAGGPLYEQYF,TRBD1,15,TRBV7-9,.,TRBJ2-7
TGTGCCACCAGCAGAGATCAGGGGTATAATTCACCCCTCCACTTT,CATSRDQGYNSPLHF,.,15,TRBV15,.,TRBJ1-6
TGTGCCAGCAGCTTATTCTCTGCGAACACCGGGGAGCTGTTTTTT,CASSLFSANTGELFF,.,15,TRBV7-6,.,TRBJ2-2
TGTGCCAGTTCCAGGCGTAACACTGAAGCTTTCTTT,CASSRRNTEAFF,.,12,TRBV6-1,.,TRBJ1-1
TGCGCCAGCAGCTTCACCGGGACAGGGGTTCAAGAGACCCAGTACTTC,CASSFTGTGVQETQYF,TRBD1,16,TRBV5-1,once,TRBJ2-5
TGTGCCAGCAGCCGGAGGACTACCGGCACCTACACCGGGGAGCTGTTTTTT,CASSRRTTGTYTGELFF,.,17,TRBV5-6,.,TRBJ2-2
TGTGCCAGCAGCTCAACCAGTGGCCCGTCTCAGCCCCAGCATTTT,CASSSTSGPSQPQHF,.,15,TRBV9,.,TRBJ1-5
TGCAGCGTTCGGCCCGGGACATCCGATAATTCACCCCTCCACTTT,CSVRPGTSDNSPLHF,.,15,TRBV29-1,once,TRBJ1-6
TGTGCCAGCAGCTCGGGGACAGGGTTTACTAATGAAAAACTGTTTTTT,CASSSGTGFTNEKLFF,TRBD1,16,TRBV11-2,.,TRBJ1-4
TGTGCCAGCAGCCAGCAGGCCGGGACAGGGAATTCACCCCTCCACTTT,CASSQQAGTGNSPLHF,TRBD1,16,TRBV3-1/TRBV3-2,.,TRBJ1-6
TGTGCCAGCAGAGAGACAGGGGGCGGCTATGGCTACACCTTC,CASRETGGGYGYTF,TRBD1,14,TRBV6-5,.,TRBJ1-2